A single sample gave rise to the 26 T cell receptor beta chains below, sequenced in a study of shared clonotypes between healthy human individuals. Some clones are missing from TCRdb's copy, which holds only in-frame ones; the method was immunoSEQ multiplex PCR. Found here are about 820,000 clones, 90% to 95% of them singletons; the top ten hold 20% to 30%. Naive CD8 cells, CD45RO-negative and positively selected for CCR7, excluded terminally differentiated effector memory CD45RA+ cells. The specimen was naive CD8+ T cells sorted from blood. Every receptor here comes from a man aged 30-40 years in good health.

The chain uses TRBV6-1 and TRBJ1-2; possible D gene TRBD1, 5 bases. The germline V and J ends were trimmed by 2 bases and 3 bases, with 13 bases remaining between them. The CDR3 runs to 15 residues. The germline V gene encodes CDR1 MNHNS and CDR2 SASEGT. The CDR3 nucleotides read TGTGCCAGCAGTGAAAGAGCGGGGCGCCACTATGGCTACACCTTC. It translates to CASSERAGRHYGYTF.

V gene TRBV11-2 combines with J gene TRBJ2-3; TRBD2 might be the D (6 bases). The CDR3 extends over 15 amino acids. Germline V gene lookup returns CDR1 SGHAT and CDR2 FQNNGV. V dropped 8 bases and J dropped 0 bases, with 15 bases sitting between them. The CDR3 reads CASHNSGTSTDTQYF. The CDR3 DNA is TGTGCCAGCCACAACTCCGGGACTAGCACAGATACGCAGTATTTT.

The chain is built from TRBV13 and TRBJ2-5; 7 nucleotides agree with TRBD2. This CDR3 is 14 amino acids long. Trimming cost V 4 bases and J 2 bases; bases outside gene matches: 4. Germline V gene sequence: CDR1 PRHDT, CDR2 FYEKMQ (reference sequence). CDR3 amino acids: CASSSGLEQETQYF. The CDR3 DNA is TGTGCCAGCAGCTCTGGACTAGAGCAAGAGACCCAGTACTTC.

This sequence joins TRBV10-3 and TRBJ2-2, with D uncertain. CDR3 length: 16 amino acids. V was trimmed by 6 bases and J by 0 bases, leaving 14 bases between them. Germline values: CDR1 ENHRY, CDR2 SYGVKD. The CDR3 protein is CAIRPDLLANTGELFF. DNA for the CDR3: TGTGCCATCAGACCAGATCTACTTGCGAACACCGGGGAGCTGTTTTTT.

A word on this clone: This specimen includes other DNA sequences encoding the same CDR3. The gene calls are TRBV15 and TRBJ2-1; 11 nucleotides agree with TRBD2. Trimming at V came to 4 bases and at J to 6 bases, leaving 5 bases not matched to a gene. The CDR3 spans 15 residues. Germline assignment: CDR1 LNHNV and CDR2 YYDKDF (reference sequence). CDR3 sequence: CATSTGLAGGNEQFF. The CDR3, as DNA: TGTGCCACCAGCACAGGGCTAGCGGGAGGCAATGAGCAGTTCTTC.

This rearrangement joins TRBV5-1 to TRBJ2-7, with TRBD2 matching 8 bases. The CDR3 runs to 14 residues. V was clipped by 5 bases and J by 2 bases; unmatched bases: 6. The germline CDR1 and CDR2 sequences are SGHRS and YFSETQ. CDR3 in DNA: TGCGCCAGCAGTGGAGAACTAGCGGCCTACGAGCAGTACTTC. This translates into CASSGELAAYEQYF.

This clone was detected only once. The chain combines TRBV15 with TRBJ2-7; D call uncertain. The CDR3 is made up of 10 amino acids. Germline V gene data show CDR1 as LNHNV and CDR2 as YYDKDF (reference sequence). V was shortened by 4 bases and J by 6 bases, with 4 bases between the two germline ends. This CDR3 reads CATSTSEQYF. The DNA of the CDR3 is TGTGCCACCAGCACAAGCGAGCAGTACTTC.

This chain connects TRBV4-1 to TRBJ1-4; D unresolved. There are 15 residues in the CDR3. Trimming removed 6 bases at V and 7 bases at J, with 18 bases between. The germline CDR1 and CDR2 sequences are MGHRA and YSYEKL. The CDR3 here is CASRSRATMTEKLFF. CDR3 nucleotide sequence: TGCGCCAGCAGAAGCCGGGCGACAATGACTGAAAAACTGTTTTTT.

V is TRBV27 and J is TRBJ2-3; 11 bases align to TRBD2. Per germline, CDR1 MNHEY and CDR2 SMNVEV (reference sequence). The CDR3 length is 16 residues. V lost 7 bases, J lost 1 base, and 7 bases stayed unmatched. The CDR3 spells CASTKGTSGGTDTQYF. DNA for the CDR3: TGTGCCAGCACCAAGGGGACTAGCGGAGGCACAGATACGCAGTATTTT.

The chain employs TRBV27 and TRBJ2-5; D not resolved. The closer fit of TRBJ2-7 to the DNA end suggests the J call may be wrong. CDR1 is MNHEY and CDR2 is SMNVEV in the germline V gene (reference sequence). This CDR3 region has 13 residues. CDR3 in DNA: TGTGCCAGCACGGACCGGGTATCCTACGAGCAGTACTTC. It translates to CASTDRVSYEQYF.

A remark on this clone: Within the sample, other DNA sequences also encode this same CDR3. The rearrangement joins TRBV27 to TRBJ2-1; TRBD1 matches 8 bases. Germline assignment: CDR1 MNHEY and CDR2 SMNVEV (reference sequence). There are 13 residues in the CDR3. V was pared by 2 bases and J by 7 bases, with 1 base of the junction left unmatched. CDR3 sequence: CASSLDRGNEQFF. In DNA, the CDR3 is TGTGCCAGCAGTTTAGACAGGGGAAATGAGCAGTTCTTC.

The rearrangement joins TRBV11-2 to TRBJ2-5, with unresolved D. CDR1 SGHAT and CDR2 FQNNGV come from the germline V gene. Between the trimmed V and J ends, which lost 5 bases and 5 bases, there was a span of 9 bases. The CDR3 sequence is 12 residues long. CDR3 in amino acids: CASSDTRETQYF. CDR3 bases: TGTGCCAGCAGCGATACGCGGGAGACCCAGTACTTC. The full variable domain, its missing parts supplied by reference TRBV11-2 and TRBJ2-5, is EAGVAQSPRYKIIEKRQSVAFWCNPISGHATLYWYQQILGQGPKLLIQFQNNGVVDDSQLPKDRFSAERLKGVDSTLKIQPAKLEDSAVYLCASSDTRETQYFGPGTRLLVL.

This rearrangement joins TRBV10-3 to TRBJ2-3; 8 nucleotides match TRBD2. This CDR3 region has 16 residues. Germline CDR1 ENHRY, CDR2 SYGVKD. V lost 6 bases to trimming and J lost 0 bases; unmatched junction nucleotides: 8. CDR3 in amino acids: CAISVTSGPSTDTQYF. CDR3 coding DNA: TGTGCCATCAGCGTTACTAGCGGCCCGAGCACAGATACGCAGTATTTT.

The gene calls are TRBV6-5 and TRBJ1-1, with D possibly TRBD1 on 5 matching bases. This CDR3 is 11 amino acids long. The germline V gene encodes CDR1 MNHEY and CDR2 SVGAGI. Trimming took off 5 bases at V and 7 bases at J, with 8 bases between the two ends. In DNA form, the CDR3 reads TGTGCCAGCAGTCAGGGTAATGAAGCTTTCTTT. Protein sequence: CASSQGNEAFF.

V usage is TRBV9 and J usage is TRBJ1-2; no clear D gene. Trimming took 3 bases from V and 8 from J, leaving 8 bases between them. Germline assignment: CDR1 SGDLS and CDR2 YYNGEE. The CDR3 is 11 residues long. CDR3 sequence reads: CASSGVAGYTF. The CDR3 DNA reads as TGTGCCAGCAGCGGAGTCGCGGGCTACACCTTC.

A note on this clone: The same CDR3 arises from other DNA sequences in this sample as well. CDR3 sequence (DNA): TGTGCCAGTTCCAGGGGGTATAGCAATCAGCCCCAGCATTTT. It is translated as CASSRGYSNQPQHF. The V gene is TRBV19, the J gene TRBJ1-5, with 7 bases matching TRBD1. Per germline, CDR1 LNHDA and CDR2 SQIVND (reference sequence). Trimming cost V 8 bases and J 0 bases; bases outside gene matches: 4. The CDR3 is made up of 14 amino acids.

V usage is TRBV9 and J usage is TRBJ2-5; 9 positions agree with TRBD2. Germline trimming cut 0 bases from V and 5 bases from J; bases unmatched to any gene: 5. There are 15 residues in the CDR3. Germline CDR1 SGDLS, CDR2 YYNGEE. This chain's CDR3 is CASSVGQREAETQYF. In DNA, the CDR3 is TGTGCCAGCAGCGTAGGTCAGCGGGAGGCTGAGACCCAGTACTTC.

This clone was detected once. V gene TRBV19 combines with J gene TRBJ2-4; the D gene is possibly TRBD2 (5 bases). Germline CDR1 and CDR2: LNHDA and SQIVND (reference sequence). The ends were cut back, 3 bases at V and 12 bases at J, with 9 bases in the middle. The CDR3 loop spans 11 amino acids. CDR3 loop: CASSIAGGQYF. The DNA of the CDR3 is TGTGCCAGTAGTATTGCAGGAGGTCAGTACTTC.

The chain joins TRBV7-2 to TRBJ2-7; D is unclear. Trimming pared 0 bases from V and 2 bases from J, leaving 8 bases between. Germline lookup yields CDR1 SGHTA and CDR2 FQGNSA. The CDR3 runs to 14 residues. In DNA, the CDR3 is TGTGCCAGCAGCTTAGCGTTAACCGCCTACGAGCAGTACTTC. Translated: CASSLALTAYEQYF. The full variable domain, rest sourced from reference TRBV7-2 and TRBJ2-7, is GAGVSQSPSNKVTEKGKDVELRCDPISGHTALYWYRQSLGQGLEFLIYFQGNSAPDKSGLPSDRFSAERTGGSVSTLTIQRTQQEDSAVYLCASSLALTAYEQYFGPGTRLTVT.

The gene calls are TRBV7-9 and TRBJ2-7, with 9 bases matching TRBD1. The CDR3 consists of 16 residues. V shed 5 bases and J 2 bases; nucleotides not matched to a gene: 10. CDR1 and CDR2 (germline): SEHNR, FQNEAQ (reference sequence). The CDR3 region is CASSPVRDRDTYEQYF. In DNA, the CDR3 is TGTGCCAGCAGCCCGGTGCGGGACAGGGATACCTACGAGCAGTACTTC.

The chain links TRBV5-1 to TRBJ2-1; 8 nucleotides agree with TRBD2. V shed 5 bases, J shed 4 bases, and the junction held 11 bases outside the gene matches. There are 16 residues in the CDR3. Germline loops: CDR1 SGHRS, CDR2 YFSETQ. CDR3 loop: CASRGLEGSQYNEQFF. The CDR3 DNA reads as TGCGCCAGCAGGGGACTAGAGGGATCTCAATACAATGAGCAGTTCTTC.

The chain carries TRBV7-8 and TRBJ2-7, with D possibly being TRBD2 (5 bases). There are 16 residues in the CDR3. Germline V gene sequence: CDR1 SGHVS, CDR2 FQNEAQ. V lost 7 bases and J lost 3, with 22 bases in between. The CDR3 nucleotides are TGTGCCAGCAAGGGTTCCCTAGCCCCTAACCTCTACGAGCAGTACTTC. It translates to CASKGSLAPNLYEQYF.

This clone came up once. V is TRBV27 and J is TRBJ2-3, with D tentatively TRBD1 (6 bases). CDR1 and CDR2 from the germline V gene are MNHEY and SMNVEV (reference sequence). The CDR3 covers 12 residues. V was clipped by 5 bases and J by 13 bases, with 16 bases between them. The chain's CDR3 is CASSQGTIGEYF. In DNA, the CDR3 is TGTGCCAGCAGTCAGGGGACCATAGGCGAGTATTTT.

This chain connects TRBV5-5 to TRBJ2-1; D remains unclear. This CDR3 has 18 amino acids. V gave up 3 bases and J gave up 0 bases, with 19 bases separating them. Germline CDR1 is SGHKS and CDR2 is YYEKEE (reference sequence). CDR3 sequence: CASSSRPNIRSSYNEQFF. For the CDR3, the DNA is TGTGCCAGCAGCTCTCGACCGAACATCAGGAGCTCCTACAATGAGCAGTTCTTC.

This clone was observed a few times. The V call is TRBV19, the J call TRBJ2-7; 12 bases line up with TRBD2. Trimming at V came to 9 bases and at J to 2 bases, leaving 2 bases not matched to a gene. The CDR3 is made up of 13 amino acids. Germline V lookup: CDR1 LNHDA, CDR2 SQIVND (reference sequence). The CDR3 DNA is TGTGCCAGCAGGACTAGCGGGACCTACGAGCAGTACTTC. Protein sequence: CASRTSGTYEQYF. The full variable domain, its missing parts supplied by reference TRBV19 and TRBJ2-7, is DGGITQSPKYLFRKEGQNVTLSCEQNLNHDAMYWYRQDPGQGLRLIYYSQIVNDFQKGDIAEGYSVSREKKESFPLTVTSAQKNPTAFYLCASRTSGTYEQYFGPGTRLTVT.

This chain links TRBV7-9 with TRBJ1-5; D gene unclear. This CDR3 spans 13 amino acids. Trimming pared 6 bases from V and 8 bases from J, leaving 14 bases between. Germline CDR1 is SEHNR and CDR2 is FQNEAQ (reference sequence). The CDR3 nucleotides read TGTGCCAGCAGGGGGAGCGGGAGGGAGCCCCAGCATTTT. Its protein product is CASRGSGREPQHF.